This record covers a single TCR beta chain. What it recognizes is unknown. Trimming shortened V by 3 bases and J by 5 bases, and 13 bases separated the two germline ends. The CDR3 spans 14 residues. The germline V gene has CDR1 SEHNR and CDR2 FQNEAQ (reference sequence). These data are taken from a study of cytomegalovirus exposure and HLA in healthy donors. Donors were ostensibly healthy at sampling, although undocumented immune exposures were probable. Study-level findings and limits: HLA alleles were associated with 18,000 or so TCR beta sequences in a later analysis at 0.05 false discovery rate. Researchers counted roughly 160 TCR beta chains as cytomegalovirus-associated. Several of the most significant clusters appeared, in a later analysis, to be linked to common viral pathogens.

The PCR contained 60 Vbeta and 13 Jbeta primers. The table came from immunoSEQ multiplex PCR; TCRdb's copy has only in-frame clones and leaves some out. The repertoire holds 150,000 to 200,000 clones, 75% to 80% seen once, with more than 13% in the top ten. The receptor comes from a man aged 50 to 59 in good health and CMV-seropositive. The sample was PBMCs. This chain connects TRBV7-9 to TRBJ2-5; a possible D gene is TRBD1 (6 bases). The CDR3 DNA follows: TGTGCCAGCAGCTTCCTTACAGGGACGGAGACCCAGTACTTC. Translated, it gives CASSFLTGTETQYF.